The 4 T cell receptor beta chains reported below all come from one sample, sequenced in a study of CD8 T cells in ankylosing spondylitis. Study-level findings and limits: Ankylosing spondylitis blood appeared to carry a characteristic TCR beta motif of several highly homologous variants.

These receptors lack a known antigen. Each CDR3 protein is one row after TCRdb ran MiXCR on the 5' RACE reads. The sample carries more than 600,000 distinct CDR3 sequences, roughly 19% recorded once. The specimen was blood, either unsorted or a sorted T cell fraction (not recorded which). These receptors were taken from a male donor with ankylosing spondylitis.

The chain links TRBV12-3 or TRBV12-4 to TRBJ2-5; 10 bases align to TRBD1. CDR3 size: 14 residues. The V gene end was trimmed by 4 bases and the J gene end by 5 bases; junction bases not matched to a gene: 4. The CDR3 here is CASSSGQGMETQYF. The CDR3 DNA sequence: TGTGCCAGCAGTTCGGGACAGGGGATGGAGACCCAGTACTTC.

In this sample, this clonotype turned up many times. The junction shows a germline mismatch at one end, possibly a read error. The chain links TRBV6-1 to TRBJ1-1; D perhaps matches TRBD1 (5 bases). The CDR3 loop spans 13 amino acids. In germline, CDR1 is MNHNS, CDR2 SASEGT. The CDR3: CASTRGSDTEAFF. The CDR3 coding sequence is TGTGCGAGCACACGGGGGTCGGACACTGAAGCTTTCTTT.

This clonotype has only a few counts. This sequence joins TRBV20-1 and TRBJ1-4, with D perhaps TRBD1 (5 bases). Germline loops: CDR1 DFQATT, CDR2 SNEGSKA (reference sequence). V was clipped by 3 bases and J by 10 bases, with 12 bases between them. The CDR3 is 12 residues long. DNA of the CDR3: TGCAGTGCTAGGTCCGGGGGGGGAAAACTGTTTTTT. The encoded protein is CSARSGGGKLFF.

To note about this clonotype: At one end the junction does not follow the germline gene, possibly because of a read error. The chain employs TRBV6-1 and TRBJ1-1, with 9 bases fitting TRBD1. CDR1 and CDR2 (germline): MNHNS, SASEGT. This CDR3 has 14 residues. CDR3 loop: CASREGTGKTEAFF. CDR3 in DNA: TGTGCCAGCAGAGAAGGGACAGGGAAAACTGAAGCTTTCTTT.